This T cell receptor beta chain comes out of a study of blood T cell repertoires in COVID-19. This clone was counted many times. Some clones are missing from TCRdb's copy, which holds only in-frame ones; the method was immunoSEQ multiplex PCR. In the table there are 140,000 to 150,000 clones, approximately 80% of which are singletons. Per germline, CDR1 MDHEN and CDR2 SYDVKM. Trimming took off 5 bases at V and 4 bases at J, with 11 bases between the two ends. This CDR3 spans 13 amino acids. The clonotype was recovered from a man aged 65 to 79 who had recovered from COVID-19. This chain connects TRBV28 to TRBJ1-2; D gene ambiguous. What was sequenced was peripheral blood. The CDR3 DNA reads TGTGCCAGCAGTAATACCTTGGCCTATGGCTACACCTTC. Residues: CASSNTLAYGYTF.